Sequencing of this T cell receptor beta chain was carried out in a study of regulatory T cells in long-lasting Graves disease. Study-wide results and caveats: Authors noted too few samples as a limitation.

Sample time point: newly diagnosed GD, antithyroid drugs for less than 3 months. Making the TCR library involved RNA that had been extracted from PBMCs. Patient provenance is recorded as an endocrinology department in Xi'an, China. This clonotype has more than one count but fewer than ten. The antigen is undetermined. The TCR beta library used iRepertoire HTBI primers with Arm-PCR amplification of CDR3. One entry per CDR3 protein results from TCRdb running MiXCR on the multiplex PCR reads. The profile covers 500,000 or so distinct CDR3 sequences, with around 15% appearing a single time and 12% taken by the ten largest. The CDR3 is 15 amino acids. Trimming cost V 6 bases and J 5 bases; bases outside gene matches: 7. Germline CDR1 reads MNHEY; CDR2 reads SMNVEV (reference sequence). This same sample was also part of a study on T cells in Graves' hyperthyroidism and ophthalmopathy. According to that study: Researchers ran a first-round RT-PCR on the TCR CDR3 using the HTBI primer set. Expanded thyroid clonotypes (above 0.001) were mostly also found in blood.

Source: peripheral blood mononuclear cells (PBMCs), taken at new diagnosis, from a patient treated with antithyroid drugs. The chain carries TRBV27 and TRBJ1-5; 10 positions agree with TRBD1. This clonotype was sampled from a man aged 35 to 55 with Graves disease. The CDR3 DNA reads TGTGCCAGCAGGCCGGGACAGGGGTATTATCAGCCCCAGCATTTT. Translation: CASRPGQGYYQPQHF.